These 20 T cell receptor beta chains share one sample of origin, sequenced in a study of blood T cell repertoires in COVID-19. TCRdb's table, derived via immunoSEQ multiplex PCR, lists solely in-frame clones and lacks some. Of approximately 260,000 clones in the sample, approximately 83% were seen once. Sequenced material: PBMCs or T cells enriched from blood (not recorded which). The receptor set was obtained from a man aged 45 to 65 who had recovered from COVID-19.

In nucleotides, the CDR3 is TGTGCCAGCAGCTTACAGGAGGGAGATACGCAGTATTTT. Encoded protein: CASSLQEGDTQYF. The chain combines TRBV7-3 with TRBJ2-3; maybe TRBD2 (6 bases). V was shortened by 2 bases and J by 5 bases, with 8 bases between the two germline ends. This CDR3 is built from 13 residues. From germline, CDR1 is SGHTA and CDR2 FQGTGA.

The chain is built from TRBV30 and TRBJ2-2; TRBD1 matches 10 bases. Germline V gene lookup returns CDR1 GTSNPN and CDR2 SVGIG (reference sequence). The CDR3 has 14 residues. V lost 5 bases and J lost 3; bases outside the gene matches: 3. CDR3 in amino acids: CAWDRGRDTGELFF. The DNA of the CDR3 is TGTGCCTGGGACAGGGGGCGGGACACCGGGGAGCTGTTTTTT.

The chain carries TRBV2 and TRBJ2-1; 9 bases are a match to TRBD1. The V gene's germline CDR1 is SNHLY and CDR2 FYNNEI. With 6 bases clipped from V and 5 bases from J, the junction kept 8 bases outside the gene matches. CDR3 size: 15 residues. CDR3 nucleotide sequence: TGTGCCAGCAGCGCCGGGACAGGGTTCAACAATGAGCAGTTCTTC. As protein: CASSAGTGFNNEQFF.

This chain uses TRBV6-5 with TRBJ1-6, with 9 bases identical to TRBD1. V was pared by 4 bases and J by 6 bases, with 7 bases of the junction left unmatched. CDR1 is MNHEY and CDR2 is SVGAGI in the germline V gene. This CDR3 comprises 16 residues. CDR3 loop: CASSLPGQGINSPLHF. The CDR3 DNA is TGTGCCAGCAGTTTACCGGGACAGGGCATTAATTCACCCCTCCACTTT.

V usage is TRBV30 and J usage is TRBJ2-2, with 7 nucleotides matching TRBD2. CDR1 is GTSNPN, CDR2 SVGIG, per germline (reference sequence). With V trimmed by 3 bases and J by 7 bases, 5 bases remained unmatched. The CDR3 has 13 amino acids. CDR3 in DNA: TGTGCCTGGAGCAGACTAGCCGGCGGGGAGCTGTTTTTT. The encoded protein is CAWSRLAGGELFF. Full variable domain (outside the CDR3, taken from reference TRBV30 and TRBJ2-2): SQTIHQWPATLVQPVGSPLSLECTVEGTSNPNLYWYRQAAGRGLQLLFYSVGIGQISSEVPQNLSASRPQDRQFILSSKKLLLSDSGFYLCAWSRLAGGELFFGEGSRLTVL.

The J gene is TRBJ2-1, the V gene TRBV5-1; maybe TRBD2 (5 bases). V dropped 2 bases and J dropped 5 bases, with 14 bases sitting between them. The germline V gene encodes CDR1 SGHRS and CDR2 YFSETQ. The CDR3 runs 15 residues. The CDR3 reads CASSLTGGLHNEQFF. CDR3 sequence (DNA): TGCGCCAGCAGCTTAACCGGCGGGTTGCACAATGAGCAGTTCTTC.

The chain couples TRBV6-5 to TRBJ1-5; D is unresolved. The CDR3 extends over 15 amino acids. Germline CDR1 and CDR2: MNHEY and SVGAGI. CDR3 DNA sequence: TGTGCGAGTGGCACCGCCGCAGGCCTCAATCAGCCCCAGCATTTT. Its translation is CASGTAAGLNQPQHF.

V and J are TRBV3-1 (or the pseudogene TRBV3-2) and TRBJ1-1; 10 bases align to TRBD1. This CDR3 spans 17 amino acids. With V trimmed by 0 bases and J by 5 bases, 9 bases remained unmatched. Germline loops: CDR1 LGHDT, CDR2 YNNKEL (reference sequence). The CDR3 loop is CASSQDRGTGVQTEAFF. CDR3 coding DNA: TGTGCCAGCAGCCAAGATAGAGGGACAGGGGTCCAGACTGAAGCTTTCTTT.

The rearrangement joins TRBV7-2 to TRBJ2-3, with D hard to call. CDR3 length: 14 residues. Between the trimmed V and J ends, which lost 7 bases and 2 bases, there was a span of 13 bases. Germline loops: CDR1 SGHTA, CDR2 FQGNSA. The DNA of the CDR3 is TGTGCCAGCACTCCTAAAGCCGTCACAGATACGCAGTATTTT. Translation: CASTPKAVTDTQYF.

CDR3 region: CASGSTGELFF. For the CDR3, the DNA is TGTGCCAGCGGGAGCACCGGGGAGCTGTTTTTT. V is TRBV9 and J is TRBJ2-2; D perhaps matches TRBD2 (5 bases). V lost 7 bases and J 4 bases, leaving 5 bases between the germline ends. This CDR3 spans 11 amino acids. Germline lookup yields CDR1 SGDLS and CDR2 YYNGEE.

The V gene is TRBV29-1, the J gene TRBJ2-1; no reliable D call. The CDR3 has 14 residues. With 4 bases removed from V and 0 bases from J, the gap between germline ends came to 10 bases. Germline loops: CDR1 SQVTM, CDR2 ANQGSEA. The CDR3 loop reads CSVVAFDSYNEQFF. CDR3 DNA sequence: TGCAGCGTTGTGGCATTTGACTCCTACAATGAGCAGTTCTTC.

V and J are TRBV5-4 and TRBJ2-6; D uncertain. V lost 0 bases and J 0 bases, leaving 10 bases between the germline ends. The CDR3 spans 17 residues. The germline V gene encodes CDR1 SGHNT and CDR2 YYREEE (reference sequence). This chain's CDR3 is CASSLGAISSGANVLTF. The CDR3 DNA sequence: TGTGCCAGCAGCTTGGGGGCCATAAGCTCTGGGGCCAACGTCCTGACTTTC.

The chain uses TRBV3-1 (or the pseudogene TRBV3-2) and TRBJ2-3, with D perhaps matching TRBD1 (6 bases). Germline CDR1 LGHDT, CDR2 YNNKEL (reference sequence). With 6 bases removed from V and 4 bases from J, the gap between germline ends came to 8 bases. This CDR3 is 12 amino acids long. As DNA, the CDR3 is TGTGCCAGCAGGAGGGGGTCAGATACGCAGTATTTT. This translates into CASRRGSDTQYF.

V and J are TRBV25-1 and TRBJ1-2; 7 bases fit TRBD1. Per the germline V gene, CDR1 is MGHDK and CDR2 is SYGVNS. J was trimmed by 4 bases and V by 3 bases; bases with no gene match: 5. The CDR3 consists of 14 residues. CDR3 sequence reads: CASSDWTGRYGYTF. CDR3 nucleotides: TGTGCCAGCAGTGATTGGACAGGACGCTATGGCTACACCTTC.

The CDR3 sequence is CASSLWEPGDGYTF. The CDR3 DNA reads TGTGCCAGCAGTTTATGGGAACCAGGGGATGGCTACACCTTC. The chain is built from TRBV28 and TRBJ1-2, with a possible D match to TRBD1 (6 bases). Trimming stripped 0 bases from V and 6 bases from J, with 11 bases between. The CDR3 covers 14 residues. Germline CDR1 and CDR2: MDHEN and SYDVKM.

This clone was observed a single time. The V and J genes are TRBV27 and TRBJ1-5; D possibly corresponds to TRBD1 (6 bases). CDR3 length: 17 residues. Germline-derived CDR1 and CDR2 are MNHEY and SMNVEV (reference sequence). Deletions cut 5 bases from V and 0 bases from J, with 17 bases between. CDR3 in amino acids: CASSPKRGGYSNQPQHF. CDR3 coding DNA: TGTGCCAGCAGTCCCAAAAGGGGGGGCTATAGCAATCAGCCCCAGCATTTT.

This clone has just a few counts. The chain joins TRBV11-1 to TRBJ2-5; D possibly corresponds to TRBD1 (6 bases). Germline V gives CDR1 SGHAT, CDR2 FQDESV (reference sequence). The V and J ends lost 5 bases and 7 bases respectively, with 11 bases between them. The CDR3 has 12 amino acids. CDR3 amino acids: CASSHRDGTQYF. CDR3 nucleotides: TGTGCCAGCAGCCACAGGGATGGGACCCAGTACTTC.

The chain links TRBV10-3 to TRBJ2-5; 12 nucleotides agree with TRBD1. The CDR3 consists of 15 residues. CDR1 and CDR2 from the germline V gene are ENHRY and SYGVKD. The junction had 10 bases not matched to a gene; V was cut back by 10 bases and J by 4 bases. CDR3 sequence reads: CATTPRDRGRETQYF. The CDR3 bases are TGTGCCACCACGCCCCGGGACAGGGGGCGAGAGACCCAGTACTTC.

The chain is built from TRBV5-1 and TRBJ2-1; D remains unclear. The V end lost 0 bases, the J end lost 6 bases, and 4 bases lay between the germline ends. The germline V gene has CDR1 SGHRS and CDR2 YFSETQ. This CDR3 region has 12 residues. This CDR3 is CASSLVINEQFF. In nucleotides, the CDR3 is TGCGCCAGCAGCTTGGTAATCAATGAGCAGTTCTTC. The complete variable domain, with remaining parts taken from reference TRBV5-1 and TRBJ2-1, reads KAGVTQTPRYLIKTRGQQVTLSCSPISGHRSVSWYQQTPGQGLQFLFEYFSETQRNKGNFPGRFSGRQFSNSRSEMNVSTLELGDSALYLCASSLVINEQFFGPGTRLTVL.

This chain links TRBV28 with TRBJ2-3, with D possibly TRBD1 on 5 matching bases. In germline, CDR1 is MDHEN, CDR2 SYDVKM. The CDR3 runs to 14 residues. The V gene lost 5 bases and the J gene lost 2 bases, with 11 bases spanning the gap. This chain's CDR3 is CASSIRGYTDTQYF. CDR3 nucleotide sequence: TGTGCCAGCAGTATAAGGGGCTACACAGATACGCAGTATTTT.